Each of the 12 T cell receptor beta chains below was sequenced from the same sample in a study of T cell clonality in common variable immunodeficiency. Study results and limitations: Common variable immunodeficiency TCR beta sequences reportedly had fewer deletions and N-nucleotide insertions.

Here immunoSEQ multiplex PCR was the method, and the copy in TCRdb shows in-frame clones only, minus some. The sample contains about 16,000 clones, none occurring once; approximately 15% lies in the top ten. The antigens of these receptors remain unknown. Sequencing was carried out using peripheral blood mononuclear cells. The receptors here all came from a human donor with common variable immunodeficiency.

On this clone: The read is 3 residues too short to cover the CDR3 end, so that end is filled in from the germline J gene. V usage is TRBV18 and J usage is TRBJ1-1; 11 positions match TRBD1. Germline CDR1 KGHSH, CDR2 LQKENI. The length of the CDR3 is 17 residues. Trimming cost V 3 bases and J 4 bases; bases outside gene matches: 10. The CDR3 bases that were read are TGTGCCAGCTCACCTCAAGCTACCGGGACAGGGGGCACTGAA. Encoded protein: CASSPQATGTGGTE. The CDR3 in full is CASSPQATGTGGTEAFF.

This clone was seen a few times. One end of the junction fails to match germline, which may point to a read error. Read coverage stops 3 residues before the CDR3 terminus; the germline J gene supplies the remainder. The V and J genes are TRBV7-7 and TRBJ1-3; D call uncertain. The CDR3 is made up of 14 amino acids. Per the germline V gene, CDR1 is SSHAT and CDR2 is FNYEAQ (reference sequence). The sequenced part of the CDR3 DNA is TGTGCTAGCAGCCCCGCGAGCTCTGGAAACACC. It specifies CASSPASSGNT. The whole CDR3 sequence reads CASSPASSGNTIYF.

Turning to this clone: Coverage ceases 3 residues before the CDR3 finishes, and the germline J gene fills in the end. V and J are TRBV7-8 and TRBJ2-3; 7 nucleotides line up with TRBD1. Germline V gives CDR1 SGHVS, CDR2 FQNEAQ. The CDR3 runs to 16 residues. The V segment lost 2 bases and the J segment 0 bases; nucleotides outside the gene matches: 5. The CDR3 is CASSLTTGASTDTQYF. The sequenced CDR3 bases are TGTGCCAGCAGCTTAACAACAGGGGCTAGCACAGATACG.

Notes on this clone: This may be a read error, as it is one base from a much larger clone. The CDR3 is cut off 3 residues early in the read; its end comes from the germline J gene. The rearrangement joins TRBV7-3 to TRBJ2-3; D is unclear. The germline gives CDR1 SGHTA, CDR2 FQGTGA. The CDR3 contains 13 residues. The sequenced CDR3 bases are TGTTCCAGCAGCCAAAATAAGGCAGATACG. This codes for CSSSQNKADT. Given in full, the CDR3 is CSSSQNKADTQYF.

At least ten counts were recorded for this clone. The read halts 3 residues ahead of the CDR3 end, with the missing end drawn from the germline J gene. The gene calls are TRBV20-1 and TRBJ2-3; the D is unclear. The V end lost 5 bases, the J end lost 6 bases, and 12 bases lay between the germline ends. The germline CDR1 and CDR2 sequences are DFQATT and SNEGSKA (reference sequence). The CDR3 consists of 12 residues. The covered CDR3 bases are TGCAGTGCTCCTGATTTCGGGGATACG. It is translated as CSAPDFGDT. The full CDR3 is CSAPDFGDTQYF.

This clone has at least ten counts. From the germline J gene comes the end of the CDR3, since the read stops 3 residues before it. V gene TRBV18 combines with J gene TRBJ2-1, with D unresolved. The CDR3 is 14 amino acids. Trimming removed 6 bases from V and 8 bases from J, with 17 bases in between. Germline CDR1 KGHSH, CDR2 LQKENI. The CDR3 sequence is CASSPSVMKDEQFF. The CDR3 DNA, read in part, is TGTGCCAGCTCTCCCAGTGTTATGAAGGATGAG.

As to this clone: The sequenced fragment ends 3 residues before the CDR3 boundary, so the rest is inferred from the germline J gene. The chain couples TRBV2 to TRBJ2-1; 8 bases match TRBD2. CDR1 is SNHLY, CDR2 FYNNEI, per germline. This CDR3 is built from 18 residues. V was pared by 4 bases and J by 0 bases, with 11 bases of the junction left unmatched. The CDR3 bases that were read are TGTGCCAGCAGTGTTCCGACTGGGCGGGGGGCCTCCTACAATGAG. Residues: CASSVPTGRGASYNE. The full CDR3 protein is CASSVPTGRGASYNEQFF.

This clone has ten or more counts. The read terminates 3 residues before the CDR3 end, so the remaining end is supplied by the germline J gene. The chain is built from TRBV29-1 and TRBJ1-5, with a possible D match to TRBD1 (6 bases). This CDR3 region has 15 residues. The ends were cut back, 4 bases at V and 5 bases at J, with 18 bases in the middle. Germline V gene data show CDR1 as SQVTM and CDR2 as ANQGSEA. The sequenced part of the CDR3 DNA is TGCAGCGTTGTCCTACAGGGAACAGTCGATCAGCCC. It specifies CSVVLQGTVDQP. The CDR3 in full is CSVVLQGTVDQPQHF. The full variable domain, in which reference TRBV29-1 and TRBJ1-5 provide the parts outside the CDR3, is SAVISQKPSRDICQRGTSLTIQCQVDSQVTMMFWYRQQPGQSLTLIATANQGSEATYESGFVIDKFPISRPNLTFSTLTVSNMSPEDSSIYLCSVVLQGTVDQPQHFGDGTRLSIL.

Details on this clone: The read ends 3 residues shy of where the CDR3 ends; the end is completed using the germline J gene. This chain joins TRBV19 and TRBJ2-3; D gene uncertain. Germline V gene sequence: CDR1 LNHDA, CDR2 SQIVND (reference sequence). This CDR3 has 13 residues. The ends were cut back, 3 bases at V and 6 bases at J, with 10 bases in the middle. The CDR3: CASSMTMRDTQYF. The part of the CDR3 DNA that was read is TGTGCCAGTAGTATGACAATGAGGGATACG.

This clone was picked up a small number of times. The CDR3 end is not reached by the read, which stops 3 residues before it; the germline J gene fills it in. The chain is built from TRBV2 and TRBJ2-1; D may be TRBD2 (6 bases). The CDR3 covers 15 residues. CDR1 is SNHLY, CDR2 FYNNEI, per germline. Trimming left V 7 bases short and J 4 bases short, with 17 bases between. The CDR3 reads CASTPRDGTYNEQFF. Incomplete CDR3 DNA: TGTGCCAGCACCCCTAGGGACGGGACTTACAATGAG.

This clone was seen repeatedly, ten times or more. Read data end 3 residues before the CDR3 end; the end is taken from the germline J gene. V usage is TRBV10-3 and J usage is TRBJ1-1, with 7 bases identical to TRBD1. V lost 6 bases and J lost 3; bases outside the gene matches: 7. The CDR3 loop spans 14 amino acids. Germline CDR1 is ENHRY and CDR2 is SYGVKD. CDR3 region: CAISQGVGYTEAFF. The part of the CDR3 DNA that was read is TGTGCCATCAGCCAGGGGGTCGGGTACACTGAA.

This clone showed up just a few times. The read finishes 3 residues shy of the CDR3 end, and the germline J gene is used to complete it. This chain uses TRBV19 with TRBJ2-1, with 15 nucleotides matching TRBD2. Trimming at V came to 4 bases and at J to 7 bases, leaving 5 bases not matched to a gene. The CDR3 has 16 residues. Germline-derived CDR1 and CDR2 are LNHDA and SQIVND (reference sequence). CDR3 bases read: TGTGCCAGTAGTAGCCGGACTAGCGGGAGGGTTAATGAG. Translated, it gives CASSSRTSGRVNE. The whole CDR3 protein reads CASSSRTSGRVNEQFF.